The T cell receptor (beta chain) under discussion was sequenced for a study of human T cells and chemical hapten exposure. Noted time point: patch test 1, 2 weeks after DPC sensitization. Treatment meaning: therapeutic diphenylcyclopropenone sensitization with weekly scalp DPC. This clonotype was seen many times. MiXCR, applied by TCRdb to the RACE reads, yields one record per CDR3 protein. Among tens of thousands of distinct CDR3 sequences listed, more than 8% were seen once. Here the sequenced sample was whole blood, taken in connection with sensitization to the hapten diphenylcyclopropenone (DPC). The origin of this receptor is a woman aged 35 to 49 with alopecia areata. Some clones in this sample may be carry-over from other donors' samples.

As DNA, the CDR3 is TGTGCCAGCAGTTGGAAGGTGTGGGGGCTAGAAGCCCAGCATTTT. As protein: CASSWKVWGLEAQHF. V usage is TRBV28 and J usage is TRBJ1-5; TRBD1 is a possible D gene (6 bases). Trimming left V 4 bases short and J 11 bases short, with 21 bases between. Germline V lookup: CDR1 MDHEN, CDR2 SYDVKM. This CDR3 is 15 amino acids long.